The 3 T cell receptor beta chains presented below share a single source sample, sequenced in a study of cytomegalovirus exposure and HLA in healthy donors. The PCR had 60 Vbeta and 13 Jbeta primers. Sequenced by immunoSEQ multiplex PCR; TCRdb stores in-frame clones only, minus some. The sample lists about 140,000 clones, approximately 78% occurring once. Sequencing used PBMCs. The receptor set was obtained from a female donor in good health and CMV-seronegative.

The chain recombines TRBV7-3 with TRBJ1-5, with 10 nucleotides matching TRBD1. The germline CDR1 and CDR2 sequences are SGHTA and FQGTGA. V shed 4 bases and J 6 bases; nucleotides not matched to a gene: 6. This CDR3 is 15 amino acids long. This CDR3 reads CASSSGTGETQPQHF. The CDR3, as DNA: TGTGCCAGCAGCTCCGGGACAGGGGAGACTCAGCCCCAGCATTTT.

The V and J genes are TRBV25-1 and TRBJ2-1; TRBD2 might be the D (6 bases). The CDR3 has 13 amino acids. CDR1 is MGHDK, CDR2 SYGVNS, per germline. The germline V and J ends were trimmed by 1 base and 10 bases, with 11 bases remaining between them. This CDR3 is CASSESRLAEQFF. In DNA form, the CDR3 reads TGTGCCAGCAGTGAATCTCGGCTAGCGGAGCAGTTCTTC.

The rearrangement links TRBV5-1 to TRBJ2-7; a weak D match, TRBD1 (8 bases). CDR1 and CDR2 from the germline V gene are SGHRS and YFSETQ. V was trimmed by 0 bases and J by 7 bases, leaving 11 bases between them. The CDR3 spans 13 residues. The CDR3 nucleotides read TGCGCCAGCAGCTTGGACAGGGGGGGGGAGCAGTACTTC. It codes for CASSLDRGGEQYF.